These 3 T cell receptor beta chains were all obtained from the same sample, sequenced in a study of blood T cell repertoires in COVID-19. The table came from immunoSEQ multiplex PCR; TCRdb's copy has only in-frame clones and leaves some out. The data show about 230,000 clones, about nine tenths seen once. The sample consisted of PBMCs or T cells enriched from blood (not recorded which). The receptors were sampled from a man between 18 and 29 years old who had recovered from COVID-19.

V is TRBV3-1 (or the pseudogene TRBV3-2) and J is TRBJ2-6; 7 bases line up with TRBD2. Germline V gene sequence: CDR1 LGHDT, CDR2 YNNKEL (reference sequence). Unmatched junction bases numbered 9, after V lost 4 bases and J lost 0 bases. This CDR3 has 18 amino acids. The CDR3 DNA reads as TGTGCCAGCAGCCCCGGGGGGACCCTATACTCTGGGGCCAACGTCCTGACTTTC. This translates into CASSPGGTLYSGANVLTF.

This clone was seen a single time. This chain joins TRBV28 and TRBJ2-7, with 12 positions matching TRBD2. The CDR3 extends over 15 amino acids. Looked up from germline, CDR1 is MDHEN and CDR2 is SYDVKM. With 5 bases clipped from V and 6 bases from J, the junction kept 8 bases outside the gene matches. The chain's CDR3 is CASSTILAGGREQYF. CDR3 coding DNA: TGTGCCAGCAGTACAATCCTAGCGGGAGGGCGCGAGCAGTACTTC.

This chain uses TRBV14 with TRBJ2-3; D not resolved. CDR1 SGHDN and CDR2 FVKESK come from the germline V gene. The CDR3 runs to 12 residues. V shed 4 bases and J shed 2 bases, with 4 bases lying between them. CDR3 nucleotides: TGTGCCAGCAGCCCCTTCACAGATACGCAGTATTTT. This translates into CASSPFTDTQYF.